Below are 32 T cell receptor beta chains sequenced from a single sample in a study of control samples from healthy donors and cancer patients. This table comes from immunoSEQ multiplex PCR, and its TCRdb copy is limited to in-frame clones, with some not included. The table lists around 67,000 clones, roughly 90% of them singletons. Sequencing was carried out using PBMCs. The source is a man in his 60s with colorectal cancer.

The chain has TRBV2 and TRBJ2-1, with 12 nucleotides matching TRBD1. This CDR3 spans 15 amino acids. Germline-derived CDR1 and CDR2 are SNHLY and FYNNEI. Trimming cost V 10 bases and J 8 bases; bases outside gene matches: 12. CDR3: CATSVGTGGTYEQFF. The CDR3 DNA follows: TGTGCCACCTCGGTGGGGACAGGGGGCACCTATGAGCAGTTCTTC.

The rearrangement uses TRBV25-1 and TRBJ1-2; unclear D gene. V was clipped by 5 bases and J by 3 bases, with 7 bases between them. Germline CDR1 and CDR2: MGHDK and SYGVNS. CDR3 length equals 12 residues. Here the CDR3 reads CASSTFHYGYTF. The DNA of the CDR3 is TGTGCCAGCAGTACATTTCACTATGGCTACACCTTC.

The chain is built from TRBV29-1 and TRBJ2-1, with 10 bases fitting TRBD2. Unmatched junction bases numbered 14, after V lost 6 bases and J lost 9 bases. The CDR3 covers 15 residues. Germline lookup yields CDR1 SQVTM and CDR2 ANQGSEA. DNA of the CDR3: TGCAGCGTCACCTCAGCGGGGGGGCAGTTGGGTGAGCAGTTCTTC. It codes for CSVTSAGGQLGEQFF.

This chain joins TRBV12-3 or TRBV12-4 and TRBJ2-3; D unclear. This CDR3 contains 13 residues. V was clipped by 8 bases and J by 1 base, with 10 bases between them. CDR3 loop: CASAFLGTDTQYF. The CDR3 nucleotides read TGTGCCAGCGCATTCCTGGGCACAGATACGCAGTATTTT.

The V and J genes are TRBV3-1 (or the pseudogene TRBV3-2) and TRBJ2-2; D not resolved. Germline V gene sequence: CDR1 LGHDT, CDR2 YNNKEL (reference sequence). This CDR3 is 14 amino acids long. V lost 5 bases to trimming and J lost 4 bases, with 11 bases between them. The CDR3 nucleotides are TGTGCCAGCAGCACGCATTGTTGCACCGGGGAGCTGTTTTTT. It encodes CASSTHCCTGELFF.

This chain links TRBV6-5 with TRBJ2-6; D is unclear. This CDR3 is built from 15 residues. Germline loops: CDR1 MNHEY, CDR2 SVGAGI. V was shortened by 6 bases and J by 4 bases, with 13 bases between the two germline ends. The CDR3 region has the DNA TGTGCCAGCAGACGAGTGGGGTTAGGGGCCAACGTCCTGACTTTC. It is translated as CASRRVGLGANVLTF.

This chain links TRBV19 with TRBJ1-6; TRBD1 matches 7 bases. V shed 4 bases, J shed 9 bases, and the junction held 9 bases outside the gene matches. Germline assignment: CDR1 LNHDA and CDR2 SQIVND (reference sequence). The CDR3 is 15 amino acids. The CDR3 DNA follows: TGTGCCAGTAGTACCAGGGGACAGTCAAGTTCACCCCTCCACTTT. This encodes CASSTRGQSSSPLHF.

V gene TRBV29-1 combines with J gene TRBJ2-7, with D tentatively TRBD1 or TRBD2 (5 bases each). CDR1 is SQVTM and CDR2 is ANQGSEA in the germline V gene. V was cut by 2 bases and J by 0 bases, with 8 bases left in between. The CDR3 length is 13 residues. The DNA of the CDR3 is TGCAGCGTTGAACTGGGGGTCTCCTACGAGCAGTACTTC. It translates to CSVELGVSYEQYF.

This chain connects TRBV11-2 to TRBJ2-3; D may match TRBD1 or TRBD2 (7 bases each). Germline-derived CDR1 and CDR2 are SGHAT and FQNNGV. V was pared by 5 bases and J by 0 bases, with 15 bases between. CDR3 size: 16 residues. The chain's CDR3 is CASSLTGRGSTDTQYF. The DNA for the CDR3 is TGTGCCAGCAGCCTGACAGGGAGGGGTAGCACAGATACGCAGTATTTT.

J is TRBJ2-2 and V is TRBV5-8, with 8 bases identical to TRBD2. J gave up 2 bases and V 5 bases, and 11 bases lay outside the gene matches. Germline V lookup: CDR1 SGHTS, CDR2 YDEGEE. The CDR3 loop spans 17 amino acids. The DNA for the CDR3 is TGTGCCAGCAGGAGGACGAGCGGGGGCCTAAACACCGGGGAGCTGTTTTTT. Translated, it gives CASRRTSGGLNTGELFF.

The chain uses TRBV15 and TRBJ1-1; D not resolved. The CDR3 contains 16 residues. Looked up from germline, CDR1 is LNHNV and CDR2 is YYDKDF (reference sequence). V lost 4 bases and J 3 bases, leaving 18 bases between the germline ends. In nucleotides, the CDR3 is TGTGCCACCAGCAAATCTTGGGCCCCTCGCGACACTGAAGCTTTCTTT. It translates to CATSKSWAPRDTEAFF. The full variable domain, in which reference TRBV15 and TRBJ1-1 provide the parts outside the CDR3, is DAMVIQNPRYQVTQFGKPVTLSCSQTLNHNVMYWYQQKSSQAPKLLFHYYDKDFNNEADTPDNFQSRRPNTSFCFLDIRSPGLGDTAMYLCATSKSWAPRDTEAFFGQGTRLTVV.

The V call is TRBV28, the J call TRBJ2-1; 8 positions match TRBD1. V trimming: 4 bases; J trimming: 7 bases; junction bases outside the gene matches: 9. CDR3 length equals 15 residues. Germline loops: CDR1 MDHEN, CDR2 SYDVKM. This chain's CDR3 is CASSSLGTGGNEQFF. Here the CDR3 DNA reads TGTGCCAGCAGTTCCCTCGGTACAGGGGGGAATGAGCAGTTCTTC. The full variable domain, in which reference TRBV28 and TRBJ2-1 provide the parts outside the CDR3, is DVKVTQSSRYLVKRTGEKVFLECVQDMDHENMFWYRQDPGLGLRLIYFSYDVKMKEKGDIPEGYSVSREKKERFSLILESASTNQTSMYLCASSSLGTGGNEQFFGPGTRLTVL.

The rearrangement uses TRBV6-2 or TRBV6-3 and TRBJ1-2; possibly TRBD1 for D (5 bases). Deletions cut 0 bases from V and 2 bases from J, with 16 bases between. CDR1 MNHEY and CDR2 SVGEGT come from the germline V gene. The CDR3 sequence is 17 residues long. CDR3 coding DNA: TGTGCCAGCAGTTACTCGCCCGGGATGGGGGGGAACTATGGCTACACCTTC. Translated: CASSYSPGMGGNYGYTF.

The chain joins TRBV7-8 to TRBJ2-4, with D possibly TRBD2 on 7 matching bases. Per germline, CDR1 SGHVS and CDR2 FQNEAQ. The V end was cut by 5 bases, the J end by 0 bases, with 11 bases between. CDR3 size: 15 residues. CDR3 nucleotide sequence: TGTGCCAGCAGCCCCGCGGGGGCAGCCAAAAACATTCAGTACTTC. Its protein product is CASSPAGAAKNIQYF.

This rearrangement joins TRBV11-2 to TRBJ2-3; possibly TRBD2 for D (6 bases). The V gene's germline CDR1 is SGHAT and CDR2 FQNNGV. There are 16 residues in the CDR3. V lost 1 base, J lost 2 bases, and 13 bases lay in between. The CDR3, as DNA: TGTGCCAGCAGCTTAGTATGGTCGGGGGTCACAGATACGCAGTATTTT. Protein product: CASSLVWSGVTDTQYF. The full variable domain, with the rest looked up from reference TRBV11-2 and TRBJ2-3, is EAGVAQSPRYKIIEKRQSVAFWCNPISGHATLYWYQQILGQGPKLLIQFQNNGVVDDSQLPKDRFSAERLKGVDSTLKIQPAKLEDSAVYLCASSLVWSGVTDTQYFGPGTRLTVL.

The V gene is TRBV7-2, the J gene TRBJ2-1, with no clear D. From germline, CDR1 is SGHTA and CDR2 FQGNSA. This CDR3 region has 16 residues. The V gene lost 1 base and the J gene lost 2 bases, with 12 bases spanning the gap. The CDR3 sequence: CASSLDWASPYNEQFF. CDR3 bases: TGTGCCAGCAGCTTAGACTGGGCCAGCCCCTACAATGAGCAGTTCTTC.

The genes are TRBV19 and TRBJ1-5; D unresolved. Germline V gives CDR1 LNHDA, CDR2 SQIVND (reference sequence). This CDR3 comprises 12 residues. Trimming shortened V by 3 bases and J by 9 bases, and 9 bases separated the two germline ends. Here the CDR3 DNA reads TGTGCCAGTAGTATCACCGCCCGGCCCCAGCATTTT. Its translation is CASSITARPQHF.

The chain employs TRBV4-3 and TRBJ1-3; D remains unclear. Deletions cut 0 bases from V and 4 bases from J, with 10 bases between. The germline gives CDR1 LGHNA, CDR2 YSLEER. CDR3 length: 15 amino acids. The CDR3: CASSQEQSFGNTIYF. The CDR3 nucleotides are TGCGCCAGCAGCCAAGAACAGTCCTTCGGAAACACCATATATTTT.

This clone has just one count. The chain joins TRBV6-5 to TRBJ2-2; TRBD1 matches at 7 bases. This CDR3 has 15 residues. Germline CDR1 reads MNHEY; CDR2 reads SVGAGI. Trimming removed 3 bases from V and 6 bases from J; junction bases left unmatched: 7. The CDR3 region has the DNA TGTGCCAGCAGTTATTCCAGGGGGAATCCCGGGGAGCTGTTTTTT. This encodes CASSYSRGNPGELFF.

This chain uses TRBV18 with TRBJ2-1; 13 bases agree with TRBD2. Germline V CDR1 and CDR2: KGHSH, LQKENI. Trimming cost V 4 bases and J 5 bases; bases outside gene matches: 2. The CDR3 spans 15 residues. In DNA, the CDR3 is TGTGCCAGCTCACAAGGGACTAGCGGGGACAATGAGCAGTTCTTC. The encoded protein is CASSQGTSGDNEQFF.

The CDR3 region has the DNA TGTGCCAGTAGTATTGGACAGGGGATCGGCTACACCTTC. Translating gives CASSIGQGIGYTF. The chain links TRBV19 to TRBJ1-2, with 9 bases that match TRBD1. Looked up from germline, CDR1 is LNHDA and CDR2 is SQIVND (reference sequence). The CDR3 extends over 13 amino acids. J gave up 8 bases and V 3 bases, and 4 bases lay outside the gene matches.

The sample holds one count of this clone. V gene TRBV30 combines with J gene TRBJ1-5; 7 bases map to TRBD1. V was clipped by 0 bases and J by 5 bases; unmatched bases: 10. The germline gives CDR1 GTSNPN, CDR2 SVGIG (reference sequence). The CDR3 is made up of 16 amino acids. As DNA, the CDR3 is TGTGCCTGGAGTGTACTAGGGGCAGGGGGGGATCAGCCCCAGCATTTT. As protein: CAWSVLGAGGDQPQHF.

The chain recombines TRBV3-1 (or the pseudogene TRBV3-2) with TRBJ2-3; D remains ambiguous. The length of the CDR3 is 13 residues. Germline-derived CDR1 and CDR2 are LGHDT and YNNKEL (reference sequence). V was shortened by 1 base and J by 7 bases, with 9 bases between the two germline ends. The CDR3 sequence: CASSQALSNTQYF. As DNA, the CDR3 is TGTGCCAGCAGCCAAGCCCTTTCTAATACGCAGTATTTT.

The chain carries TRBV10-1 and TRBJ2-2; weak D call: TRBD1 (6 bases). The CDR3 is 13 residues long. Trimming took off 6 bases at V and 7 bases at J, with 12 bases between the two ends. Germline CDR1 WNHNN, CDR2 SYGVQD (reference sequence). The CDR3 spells CASRGGWGGELFF. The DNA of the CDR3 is TGCGCCAGCAGAGGGGGTTGGGGCGGGGAGCTGTTTTTT.

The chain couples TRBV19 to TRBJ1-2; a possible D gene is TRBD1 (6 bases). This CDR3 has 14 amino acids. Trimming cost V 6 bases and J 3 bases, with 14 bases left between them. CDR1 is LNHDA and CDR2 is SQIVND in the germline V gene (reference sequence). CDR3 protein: CASSPSGVYYGYTF. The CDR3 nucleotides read TGTGCCAGTAGCCCATCAGGGGTATACTATGGCTACACCTTC.

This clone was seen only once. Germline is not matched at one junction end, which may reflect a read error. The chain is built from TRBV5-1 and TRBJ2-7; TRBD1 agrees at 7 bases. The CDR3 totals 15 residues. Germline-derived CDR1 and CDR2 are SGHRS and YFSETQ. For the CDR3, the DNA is TGCGCCAGCAGCTATCAAAACAGGGGCTCCGACGAGCAGTACTTC. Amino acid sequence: CASSYQNRGSDEQYF.

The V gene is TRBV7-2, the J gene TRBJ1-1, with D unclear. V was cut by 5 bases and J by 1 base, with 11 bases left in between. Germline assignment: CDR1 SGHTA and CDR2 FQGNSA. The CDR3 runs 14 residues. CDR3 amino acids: CASSPGWGNTEAFF. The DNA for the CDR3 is TGTGCCAGCAGCCCCGGTTGGGGGAACACTGAAGCTTTCTTT.

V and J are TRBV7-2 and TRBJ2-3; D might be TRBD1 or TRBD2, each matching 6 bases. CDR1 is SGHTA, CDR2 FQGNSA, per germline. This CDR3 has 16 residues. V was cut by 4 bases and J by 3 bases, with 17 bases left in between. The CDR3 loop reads CASSSLGGSGTDTQYF. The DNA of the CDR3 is TGTGCCAGCAGCTCATTGGGGGGCTCAGGGACAGATACGCAGTATTTT.

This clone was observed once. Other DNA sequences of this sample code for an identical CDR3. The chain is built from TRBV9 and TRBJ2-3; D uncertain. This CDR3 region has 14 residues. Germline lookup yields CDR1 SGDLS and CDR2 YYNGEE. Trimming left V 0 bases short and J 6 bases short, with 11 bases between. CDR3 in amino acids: CASSVVPGADTQYF. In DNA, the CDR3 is TGTGCCAGCAGCGTAGTGCCAGGCGCCGATACGCAGTATTTT.

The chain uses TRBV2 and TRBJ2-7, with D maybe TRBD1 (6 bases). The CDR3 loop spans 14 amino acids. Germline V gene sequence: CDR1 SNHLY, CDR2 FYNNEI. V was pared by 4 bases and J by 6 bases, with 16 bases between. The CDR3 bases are TGTGCCAGCAGTGTCCGGCAGGGGACGGGCGAGCAGTACTTC. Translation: CASSVRQGTGEQYF.

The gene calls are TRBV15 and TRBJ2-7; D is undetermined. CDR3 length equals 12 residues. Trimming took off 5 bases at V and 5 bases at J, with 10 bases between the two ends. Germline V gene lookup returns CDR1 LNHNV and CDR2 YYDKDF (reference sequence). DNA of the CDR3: TGTGCCACCAGCCAACCGTGGGACGAGCAGTACTTC. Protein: CATSQPWDEQYF.

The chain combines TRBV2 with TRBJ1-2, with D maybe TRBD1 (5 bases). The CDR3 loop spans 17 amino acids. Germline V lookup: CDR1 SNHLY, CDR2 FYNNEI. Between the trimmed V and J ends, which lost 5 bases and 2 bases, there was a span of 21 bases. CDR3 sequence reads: CASSPQAGRFWNYGYTF. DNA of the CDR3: TGTGCCAGCAGTCCCCAGGCAGGGCGGTTTTGGAACTATGGCTACACCTTC.